Given below is one T cell receptor beta chain in context. The antigen is unknown. The donors were part of the validation cohort, which consisted of under 150 subjects and was separate from the first cohort of 666 subjects. Germline V gene lookup returns CDR1 MDHEN and CDR2 SYDVKM. V lost 2 bases, J lost 7 bases, and 26 bases lay in between. The CDR3 extends over 18 amino acids. The data were produced by immunoSEQ multiplex PCR, yet TCRdb's version contains in-frame clones alone and is incomplete. The sample lists tens of thousands of clones; roughly 95% were seen once. These data belong to a study of cytomegalovirus exposure and HLA in healthy donors. Regarding the study as a whole: Subsequent analysis revealed that first-cohort TCR clusters tended to co-occur in the 120 or so validation repertoires.

The sequenced material came from PBMCs. The receptor was derived from a woman between 18 and 30 years old in good health and CMV-seronegative. This chain uses TRBV28 with TRBJ1-2; D is possibly TRBD1 (6 bases). The CDR3 DNA sequence: TGTGCCAGCAGTTTAGCCGCGGTTCGCGGGGGCCGTTGGGGTGGCTACACCTTC. It translates to CASSLAAVRGGRWGGYTF.